Here is one T cell receptor (beta chain) with its context. The antigen remains unidentified. The germline V and J ends were trimmed by 4 bases and 3 bases, with 12 bases remaining between them. Germline CDR1 reads PRHDT; CDR2 reads FYEKMQ (reference sequence). This CDR3 spans 15 amino acids. This sample was included in a study of T cell repertoires in cytomegalovirus infection. For the study at large: Matching HLA type, along with CMV infection, was indicated by public TCR beta signatures.

TCRdb ran MiXCR on the reads and lists one entry per CDR3 protein. The table lists some 300,000 distinct CDR3 sequences, about 9.1% of them singletons. General study points: CMV carriers having the relevant HLA were flagged by cumulative public TCR beta family frequency. The ex vivo response was dominated by HLA-C-restricted CMV-specific TCR beta clonotypes.

The TCR comes from a human donor in good health (CMV status not recorded). Some clones in this sample may be carry-over from other donors' samples. The chain combines TRBV13 with TRBJ2-2; D perhaps matches TRBD2 (6 bases). What was sequenced was PBMCs. The CDR3 here is CASSSGTLYTGELFF. The CDR3 nucleotides read TGTGCCAGCAGCTCCGGGACTCTTTACACCGGGGAGCTGTTTTTT.